The T cell receptor beta chain described here comes from a study of cytomegalovirus exposure and HLA in healthy donors. In the study overall: Drawn from HLA-typed donors, 65 million to 100 million unique TCRs were held in an early data release. Across roughly 400 genotyped donors, over 70% landed in the Caucasian-associated ancestry cluster. Findings and limits, study-wide: A later analysis by the authors found several of the most significant clusters apparently linked to common viral pathogens. TCR beta chain V- and J-gene trimming was linked, in a later analysis, to a missense variant in DCLRE1C.

Trimming removed 4 bases at V and 8 bases at J, with 12 bases between. This CDR3 has 14 amino acids. Germline V lookup: CDR1 KGHSH, CDR2 LQKENI. Researchers ran the PCR with 60 Vbeta and 13 Jbeta primers. Only in-frame clones appear in the TCRdb table, and some are missing; sequencing was by immunoSEQ multiplex PCR. Of 150,000 to 200,000 clones in the sample, approximately 77% are singletons; the top ten hold about 7.4%. This clone was counted only a few times. Its antigen is unknown. This clonotype was obtained from a male donor in good health and CMV-seropositive. Sample: PBMCs. The chain recombines TRBV18 with TRBJ1-6, with D possibly TRBD1 on 6 matching bases. CDR3 loop: CASSRTAQDSPLHF. Here the CDR3 DNA reads TGTGCCAGCTCACGGACAGCACAAGATTCACCCCTCCACTTT.